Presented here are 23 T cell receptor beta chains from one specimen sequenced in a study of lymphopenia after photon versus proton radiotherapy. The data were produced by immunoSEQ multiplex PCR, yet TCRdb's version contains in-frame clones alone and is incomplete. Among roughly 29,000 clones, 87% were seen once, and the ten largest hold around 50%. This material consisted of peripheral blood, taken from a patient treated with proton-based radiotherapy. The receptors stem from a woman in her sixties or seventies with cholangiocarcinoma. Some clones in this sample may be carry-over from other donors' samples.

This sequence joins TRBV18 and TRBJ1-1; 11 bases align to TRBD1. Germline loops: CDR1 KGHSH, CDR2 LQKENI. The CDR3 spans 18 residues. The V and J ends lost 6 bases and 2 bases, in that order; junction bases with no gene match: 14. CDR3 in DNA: TGTGCCAGCTCCCAAACGCCGGGACAGGGGGGTGGAAACACTGAAGCTTTCTTT. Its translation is CASSQTPGQGGGNTEAFF.

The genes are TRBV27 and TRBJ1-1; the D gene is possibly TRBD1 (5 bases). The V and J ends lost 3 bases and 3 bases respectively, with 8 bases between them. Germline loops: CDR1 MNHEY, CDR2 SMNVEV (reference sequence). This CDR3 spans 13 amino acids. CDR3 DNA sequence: TGTGCCAGCAGTTTGGCGGGGGACACTGAAGCTTTCTTT. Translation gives CASSLAGDTEAFF.

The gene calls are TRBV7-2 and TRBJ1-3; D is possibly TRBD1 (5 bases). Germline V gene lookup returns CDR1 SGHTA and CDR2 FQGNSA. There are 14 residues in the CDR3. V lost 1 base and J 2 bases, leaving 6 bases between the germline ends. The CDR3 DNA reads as TGTGCCAGCAGCTTAGTCAGGGCTGGAAACACCATATATTTT. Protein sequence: CASSLVRAGNTIYF.

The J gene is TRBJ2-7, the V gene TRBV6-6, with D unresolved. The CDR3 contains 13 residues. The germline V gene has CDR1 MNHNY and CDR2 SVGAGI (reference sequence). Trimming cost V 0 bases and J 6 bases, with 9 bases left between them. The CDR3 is CASSYSKRVEQYF. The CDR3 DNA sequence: TGTGCCAGCAGTTACTCGAAACGGGTCGAGCAGTACTTC.

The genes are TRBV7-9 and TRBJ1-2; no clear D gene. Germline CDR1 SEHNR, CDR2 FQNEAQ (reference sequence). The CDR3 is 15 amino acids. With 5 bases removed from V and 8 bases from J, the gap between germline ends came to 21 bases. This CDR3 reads CASSPTDRTAWGYTF. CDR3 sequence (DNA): TGTGCCAGCAGCCCAACGGATCGGACGGCGTGGGGCTACACCTTC.

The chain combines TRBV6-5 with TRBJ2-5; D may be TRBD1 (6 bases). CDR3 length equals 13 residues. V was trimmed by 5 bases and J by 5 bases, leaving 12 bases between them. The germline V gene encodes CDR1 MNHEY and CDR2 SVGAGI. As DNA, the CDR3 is TGTGCCAGCAGTAAGGGTAGGGGGGAGACCCAGTACTTC. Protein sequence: CASSKGRGETQYF.

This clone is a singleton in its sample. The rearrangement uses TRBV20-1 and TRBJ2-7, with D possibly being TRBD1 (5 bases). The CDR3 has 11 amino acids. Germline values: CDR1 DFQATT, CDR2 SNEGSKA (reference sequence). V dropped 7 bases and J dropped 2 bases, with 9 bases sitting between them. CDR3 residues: CSVTVAYEQYF. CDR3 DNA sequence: TGCAGTGTGACAGTCGCCTACGAGCAGTACTTC.

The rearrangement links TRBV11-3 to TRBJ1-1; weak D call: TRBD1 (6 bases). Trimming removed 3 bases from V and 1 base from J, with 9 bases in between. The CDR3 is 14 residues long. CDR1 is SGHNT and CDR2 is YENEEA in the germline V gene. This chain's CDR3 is CASSFSTGNTEAFF. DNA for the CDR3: TGTGCCAGCAGCTTCTCGACAGGGAACACTGAAGCTTTCTTT. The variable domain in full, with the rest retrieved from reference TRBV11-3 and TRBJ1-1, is EAGVVQSPRYKIIEKKQPVAFWCNPISGHNTLYWYLQNLGQGPELLIRYENEEAVDDSQLPKDRFSAERLKGVDSTLKIQPAELGDSAVYLCASSFSTGNTEAFFGQGTRLTVV.

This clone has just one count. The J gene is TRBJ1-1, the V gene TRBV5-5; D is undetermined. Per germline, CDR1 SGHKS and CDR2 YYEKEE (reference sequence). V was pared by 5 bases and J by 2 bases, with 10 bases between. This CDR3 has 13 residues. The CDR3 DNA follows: TGTGCCAGCAGTCCATGGGGAAACACTGAAGCTTTCTTT. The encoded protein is CASSPWGNTEAFF.

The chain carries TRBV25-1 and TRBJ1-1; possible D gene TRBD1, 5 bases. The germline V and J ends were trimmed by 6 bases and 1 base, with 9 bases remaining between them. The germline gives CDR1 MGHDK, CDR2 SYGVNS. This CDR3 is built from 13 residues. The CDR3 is CASSGGGNTEAFF. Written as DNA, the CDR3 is TGTGCCAGCAGCGGGGGTGGGAACACTGAAGCTTTCTTT.

The CDR3 DNA reads TGTGCCAGCAGCTCACAGACTAGCGGGGTGTACGAGCAGTACTTC. Residues: CASSSQTSGVYEQYF. The rearrangement joins TRBV7-9 to TRBJ2-7; 11 nucleotides align to TRBD2. Germline loops: CDR1 SEHNR, CDR2 FQNEAQ (reference sequence). The CDR3 has 15 amino acids. Trimming cost V 4 bases and J 4 bases; bases outside gene matches: 6. Looking up the rest from reference TRBV7-9 and TRBJ2-7 gives the full variable domain: DTGVSQNPRHKITKRGQNVTFRCDPISEHNRLYWYRQTLGQGPEFLTYFQNEAQLEKSRLLSDRFSAERPKGSFSTLEIQRTEQGDSAMYLCASSSQTSGVYEQYFGPGTRLTVT.

Here the CDR3 DNA reads TGTGCCAGCAGCTTGGCCGAGCGAAGGAGTACAGATACGCAGTATTTT. Amino acids: CASSLAERRSTDTQYF. The rearrangement uses TRBV5-4 and TRBJ2-3; no clear D. The CDR3 is 16 amino acids. V was clipped by 0 bases and J by 3 bases, with 14 bases between them. The germline V gene encodes CDR1 SGHNT and CDR2 YYREEE (reference sequence).

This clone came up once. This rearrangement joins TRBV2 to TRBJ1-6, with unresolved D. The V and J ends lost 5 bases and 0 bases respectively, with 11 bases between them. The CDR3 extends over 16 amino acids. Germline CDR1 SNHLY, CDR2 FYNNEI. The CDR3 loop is CASSNTASSYNSPLHF. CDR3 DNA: TGTGCCAGCAGTAATACAGCGAGCTCCTATAATTCACCCCTCCACTTT.

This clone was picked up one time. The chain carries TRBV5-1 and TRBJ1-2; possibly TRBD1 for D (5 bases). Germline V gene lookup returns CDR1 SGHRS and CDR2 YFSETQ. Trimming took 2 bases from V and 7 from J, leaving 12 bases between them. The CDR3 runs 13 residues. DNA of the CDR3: TGCGCCAGCAGCTTAGGGCAGGGTGGTGGCTACACCTTC. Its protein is CASSLGQGGGYTF. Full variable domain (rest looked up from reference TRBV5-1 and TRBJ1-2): KAGVTQTPRYLIKTRGQQVTLSCSPISGHRSVSWYQQTPGQGLQFLFEYFSETQRNKGNFPGRFSGRQFSNSRSEMNVSTLELGDSALYLCASSLGQGGGYTFGSGTRLTVV.

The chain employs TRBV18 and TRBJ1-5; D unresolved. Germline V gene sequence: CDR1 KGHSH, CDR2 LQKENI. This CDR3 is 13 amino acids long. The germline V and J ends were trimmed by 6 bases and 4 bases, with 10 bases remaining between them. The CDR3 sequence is CASSPDPNQPQHF. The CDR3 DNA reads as TGTGCCAGCTCGCCGGACCCAAATCAGCCCCAGCATTTT.

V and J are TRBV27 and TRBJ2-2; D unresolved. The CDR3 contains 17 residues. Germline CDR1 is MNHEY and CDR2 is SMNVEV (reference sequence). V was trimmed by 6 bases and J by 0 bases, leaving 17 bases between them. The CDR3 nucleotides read TGTGCCAGCAGAACAAGCTCACGATACGCGAACACCGGGGAGCTGTTTTTT. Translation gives CASRTSSRYANTGELFF.

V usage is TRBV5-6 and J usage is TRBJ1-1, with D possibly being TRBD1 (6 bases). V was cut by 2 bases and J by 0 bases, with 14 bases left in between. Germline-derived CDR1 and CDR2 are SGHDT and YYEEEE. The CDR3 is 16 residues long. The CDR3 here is CASSFMTGVMNTEAFF. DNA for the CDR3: TGTGCCAGCAGCTTTATGACAGGAGTCATGAACACTGAAGCTTTCTTT.

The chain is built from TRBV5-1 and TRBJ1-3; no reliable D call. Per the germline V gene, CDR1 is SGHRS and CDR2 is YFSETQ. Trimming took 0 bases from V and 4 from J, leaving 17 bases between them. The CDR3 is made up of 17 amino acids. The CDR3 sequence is CASSLAVGEPSGNTIYF. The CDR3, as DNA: TGCGCCAGCAGCTTGGCCGTCGGGGAACCGTCCGGAAACACCATATATTTT.

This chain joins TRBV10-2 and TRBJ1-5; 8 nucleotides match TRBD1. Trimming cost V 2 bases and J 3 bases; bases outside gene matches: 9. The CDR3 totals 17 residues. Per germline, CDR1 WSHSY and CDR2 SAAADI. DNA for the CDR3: TGCGCCAGCAGTGAGAATGGGTTGACAGGGGCCAATCAGCCCCAGCATTTT. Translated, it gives CASSENGLTGANQPQHF.

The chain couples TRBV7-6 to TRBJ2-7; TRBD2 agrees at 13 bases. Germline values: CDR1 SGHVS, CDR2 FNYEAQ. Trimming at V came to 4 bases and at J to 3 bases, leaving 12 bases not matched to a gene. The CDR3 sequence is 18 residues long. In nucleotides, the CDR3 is TGTGCCAGCAGCTCCAATTTACCCGGGACTAGCGGGAACTACGAGCAGTACTTC. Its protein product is CASSSNLPGTSGNYEQYF.

The CDR3 DNA reads as TGTGCCAGCAGTGGGACAGACTATGGCTACACCTTC. Protein sequence: CASSGTDYGYTF. J is TRBJ1-2 and V is TRBV6-1; tentatively, D is TRBD1 (6 bases). The CDR3 runs to 12 residues. Trimming stripped 4 bases from V and 3 bases from J, with 6 bases between. Germline loops: CDR1 MNHNS, CDR2 SASEGT.

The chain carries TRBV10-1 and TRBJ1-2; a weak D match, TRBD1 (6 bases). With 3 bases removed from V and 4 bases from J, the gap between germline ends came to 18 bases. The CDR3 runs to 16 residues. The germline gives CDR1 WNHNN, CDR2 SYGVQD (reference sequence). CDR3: CASSDSGTPKTYGYTF. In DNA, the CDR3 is TGCGCCAGCAGTGACTCAGGGACACCCAAGACCTATGGCTACACCTTC.

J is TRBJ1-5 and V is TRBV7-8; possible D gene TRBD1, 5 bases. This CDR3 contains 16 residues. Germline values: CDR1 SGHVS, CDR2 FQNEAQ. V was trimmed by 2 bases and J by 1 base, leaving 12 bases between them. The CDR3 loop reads CASSLSRGGSNQPQHF. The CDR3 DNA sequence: TGTGCCAGCAGCTTATCTAGGGGAGGGAGCAATCAGCCCCAGCATTTT.